This T cell receptor beta chain appears in the sequencing data of a study of Graves' ophthalmopathy and Graves' hyperthyroidism. Study-wide background: Untreated patients at initial diagnosis provided peripheral blood. Regarding the study as a whole: Classification of ophthalmopathy versus stable hyperthyroidism by a 13-signature model yielded 85% to 90% sensitivity and approximately 79% specificity. The blood repertoire also included most expanded thyroid clonotypes above 0.001 frequency.

Amplification targeted the TCR beta CDR3 regions, with RNA transcripts as the source material. The authors performed first-round RT-PCR with HTBI primers and then a second-round multiplex PCR. From the multiplex PCR reads, TCRdb called clonotypes with MiXCR, one entry per CDR3 protein. Among hundreds of thousands of distinct CDR3 sequences, about two fifths were seen once, and the ten largest hold 3% to 3.5%. V was shortened by 2 bases and J by 4 bases, with 11 bases between the two germline ends. CDR1 and CDR2 (germline): SQVTM, ANQGSEA. The CDR3 has 13 amino acids. On this clonotype: Its antigen is currently unknown.

The clonotype comes from an adult man with Graves' ophthalmopathy. Input material: peripheral blood. This chain links TRBV29-1 with TRBJ2-5; D call uncertain. CDR3 sequence reads: CSVEPGWGETQYF. CDR3 DNA: TGCAGCGTTGAACCAGGTTGGGGAGAGACCCAGTACTTC.